Following are 26 T cell receptor beta chains from one sample sequenced in a study of T cells after yellow fever vaccination. Each CDR3 protein is one row after TCRdb ran MiXCR on the 5' RACE reads. Here the sample spans about 400,000 distinct CDR3 sequences, roughly 10% being singletons. The starting material was PBMCs, obtained on the day of the first yellow fever vaccination. All receptors come from a man between 18 and 35 years old who received the YFV17D yellow fever vaccine.

V usage is TRBV4-3 and J usage is TRBJ1-2, with D uncertain. The CDR3 is 14 amino acids. Germline V CDR1 and CDR2: LGHNA, YSLEER. V shed 1 base and J shed 4 bases, with 10 bases lying between them. The CDR3 loop reads CASSQVKGTYGYTF. In DNA, the CDR3 is TGCGCCAGCAGCCAAGTTAAGGGAACCTATGGCTACACCTTC.

This clonotype came up a few times. The rearrangement links TRBV5-5 to TRBJ2-5; D is possibly TRBD1 or TRBD2 (5 bases each). CDR3 length: 15 residues. Germline lookup yields CDR1 SGHKS and CDR2 YYEKEE (reference sequence). The ends were cut back, 2 bases at V and 1 base at J, with 12 bases in the middle. The CDR3 bases are TGTGCCAGCAGCTTTATCGAGAGGGGCCAAGAGACCCAGTACTTC. Amino acids: CASSFIERGQETQYF.

There are a few counts of this clonotype. V is TRBV2 and J is TRBJ2-5; TRBD1 is a possible D gene (6 bases). CDR1 and CDR2 (germline): SNHLY, FYNNEI. V dropped 5 bases and J dropped 0 bases, with 16 bases sitting between them. CDR3 length: 16 residues. CDR3 DNA: TGTGCCAGCAGTCAACAACGGGACACCTACCAAGAGACCCAGTACTTC. This encodes CASSQQRDTYQETQYF.

The gene calls are TRBV20-1 and TRBJ1-1; weak D call: TRBD1 (5 bases). Between the trimmed V and J ends, which lost 1 base and 4 bases, there was a span of 19 bases. Germline CDR1 reads DFQATT; CDR2 reads SNEGSKA (reference sequence). The CDR3 covers 16 residues. CDR3 sequence: CSARVFTAGSGTEAFF. The CDR3 DNA sequence: TGCAGTGCTAGAGTTTTTACCGCAGGGTCCGGCACTGAAGCTTTCTTT.

There are many counts of this clonotype. V and J are TRBV5-1 and TRBJ2-2, with a possible D match to TRBD1 (6 bases). This CDR3 contains 15 residues. V was shortened by 1 base and J by 3 bases, with 10 bases between the two germline ends. The germline CDR1 and CDR2 sequences are SGHRS and YFSETQ. DNA of the CDR3: TGCGCCAGCAGCTTGCGGGACACCTACACCGGGGAGCTGTTTTTT. It specifies CASSLRDTYTGELFF.

This clonotype showed up just a few times. The chain uses TRBV5-6 and TRBJ2-3, with a tentative D call TRBD2 (5 bases). Germline loops: CDR1 SGHDT, CDR2 YYEEEE. This CDR3 is 16 amino acids long. The V and J ends lost 0 bases and 5 bases respectively, with 16 bases between them. This CDR3 reads CASSLVPGILGDTQYF. The CDR3 DNA follows: TGTGCCAGCAGCTTGGTTCCGGGAATACTTGGAGATACGCAGTATTTT.

The CDR3 reads CSARTGKSSYEQYF. The CDR3 DNA sequence: TGCAGTGCCAGGACAGGGAAAAGCTCCTACGAGCAGTACTTC. The chain uses TRBV20-1 and TRBJ2-7; 8 nucleotides match TRBD1. The germline V gene has CDR1 DFQATT and CDR2 SNEGSKA (reference sequence). The CDR3 consists of 14 residues. Losses at the gene ends were 6 bases for V and 0 bases for J; bases not matched to a gene: 7.

The chain employs TRBV6-1 and TRBJ1-6, with 10 bases lining up with TRBD1. This CDR3 has 18 residues. Losses at the gene ends were 5 bases for V and 2 bases for J; bases not matched to a gene: 9. Germline-derived CDR1 and CDR2 are MNHNS and SASEGT. The CDR3 reads CASSTSGTGVPYNSPLHF. In DNA, the CDR3 is TGTGCCAGCAGTACAAGTGGGACAGGGGTCCCCTATAATTCACCCCTCCACTTT.

This clonotype appeared a few times. DNA of the CDR3: TGTGCCATCAGTGAGAAAGCGGGGGTAGAGACCCAGTACTTC. The encoded protein is CAISEKAGVETQYF. The rearrangement uses TRBV10-3 and TRBJ2-5; 8 bases are a match to TRBD2. Germline V gives CDR1 ENHRY, CDR2 SYGVKD. V shed 2 bases, J shed 4 bases, and the junction held 3 bases outside the gene matches. The CDR3 loop spans 14 amino acids.

The V call is TRBV4-3, the J call TRBJ2-1, with 12 bases aligning to TRBD2. This CDR3 has 19 residues. V lost 0 bases, J lost 0 bases, and 6 bases stayed unmatched. Per germline, CDR1 LGHNA and CDR2 YSLEER. CDR3 amino acids: CASSQDGLAGGSSYNEQFF. Written as DNA, the CDR3 is TGCGCCAGCAGCCAAGATGGGCTAGCGGGGGGGAGCTCCTACAATGAGCAGTTCTTC.

The rearrangement uses TRBV4-3 and TRBJ2-1; 11 positions match TRBD2. V shed 2 bases, J shed 9 bases, and the junction held 6 bases outside the gene matches. Germline lookup yields CDR1 LGHNA and CDR2 YSLEER. The CDR3 length is 15 residues. The CDR3 sequence is CASSQSSGGAGEQFF. CDR3 sequence (DNA): TGCGCCAGCAGCCAAAGTAGCGGGGGGGCCGGTGAGCAGTTCTTC.

This clonotype was seen a few times. V usage is TRBV5-1 and J usage is TRBJ1-2; 7 bases map to TRBD1. CDR1 is SGHRS, CDR2 YFSETQ, per germline. The CDR3 consists of 14 residues. V lost 7 bases to trimming and J lost 2 bases; unmatched junction nucleotides: 8. The CDR3 spells CASRPTGSNYGYTF. For the CDR3, the DNA is TGCGCCAGCCGACCGACAGGGTCGAACTATGGCTACACCTTC.

The rearrangement uses TRBV7-3 and TRBJ2-2, with D possibly being TRBD1 or TRBD2 (6 bases each). V was trimmed by 5 bases and J by 4 bases, leaving 8 bases between them. The length of the CDR3 is 13 residues. The germline V gene has CDR1 SGHTA and CDR2 FQGTGA. The CDR3 sequence: CASSRGLTGELFF. The CDR3 DNA reads as TGTGCCAGCAGCCGGGGGCTCACCGGGGAGCTGTTTTTT.

This clonotype was recorded a few times. This chain connects TRBV12-3 or TRBV12-4 to TRBJ2-7, with a weak D call TRBD1 (5 bases). CDR3 size: 15 residues. V gave up 6 bases and J gave up 6 bases, with 21 bases separating them. This CDR3 reads CASSRQTGSLLEQYF. The CDR3 bases are TGTGCCAGCAGCCGACAAACAGGATCTCTCCTCGAGCAGTACTTC.

The gene calls are TRBV6-2 or TRBV6-3 and TRBJ2-3, with 8 bases aligning to TRBD1. Germline values: CDR1 MNHEY, CDR2 SVGEGT. CDR3 length: 15 residues. V lost 6 bases, J lost 0 bases, and 5 bases stayed unmatched. This CDR3 reads CASSDDRGSTDTQYF. CDR3 nucleotides: TGTGCCAGCAGCGACGACAGGGGAAGCACAGATACGCAGTATTTT.

This clonotype was recorded a few times. The chain couples TRBV5-1 to TRBJ2-5, with TRBD2 matching 7 bases. V shed 4 bases and J 2 bases; nucleotides not matched to a gene: 8. The germline V gene encodes CDR1 SGHRS and CDR2 YFSETQ. The CDR3 loop spans 15 amino acids. The CDR3 DNA is TGCGCCAGCAGCCCCTGGACTAGTTGGCAAGAGACCCAGTACTTC. As protein: CASSPWTSWQETQYF.

This clonotype was detected many times. V is TRBV18 and J is TRBJ2-1; 9 nucleotides agree with TRBD2. CDR1 and CDR2 from the germline V gene are KGHSH and LQKENI. The J segment lost 2 bases and the V segment lost 4 bases, leaving 9 bases of the junction unmatched. This CDR3 is built from 17 residues. The CDR3 here is CASSLAGTSRTYNEQFF. In DNA, the CDR3 is TGTGCCAGCTCACTAGCGGGGACTAGCCGGACCTACAATGAGCAGTTCTTC.

This clonotype was recorded at least ten times. This sequence joins TRBV4-2 and TRBJ2-6; weak D call: TRBD1 (7 bases). The CDR3 sequence is 18 residues long. V was pared by 7 bases and J by 4 bases, with 23 bases between. Germline loops: CDR1 LGHNA, CDR2 YNFKEQ. The DNA for the CDR3 is TGTGCCAGCACTTACGGGGGAGGACAGGTAACCGGGGCCAACGTCCTGACTTTC. Translating it yields CASTYGGGQVTGANVLTF.

The gene calls are TRBV12-3 or TRBV12-4 and TRBJ1-2; a weak D match, TRBD1 (5 bases). V lost 10 bases to trimming and J lost 3 bases, with 15 bases between them. The CDR3 consists of 13 residues. The CDR3 DNA follows: TGTGCCACCCATCACGACAGCCACTATGGCTACACCTTC. Protein product: CATHHDSHYGYTF.

In its sample, this clonotype was seen many times. The chain carries TRBV12-3 or TRBV12-4 and TRBJ1-1; D is unresolved. V lost 4 bases and J 6 bases, leaving 12 bases between the germline ends. This CDR3 region has 13 residues. The CDR3 region is CASSSGSSAEAFF. The CDR3 coding sequence is TGTGCCAGCAGTTCCGGGAGCTCCGCTGAAGCTTTCTTT.

CDR3 nucleotide sequence: TGCAGCGTGGGGGGAGGGATCGAGCAGTACTTC. This sequence encodes CSVGGGIEQYF. The chain links TRBV29-1 to TRBJ2-7; 7 nucleotides line up with TRBD2. Germline V lookup: CDR1 SQVTM, CDR2 ANQGSEA. This CDR3 contains 11 residues. J gave up 6 bases and V 6 bases, and 5 bases lay outside the gene matches.

The chain recombines TRBV11-2 with TRBJ2-2, with 9 bases lining up with TRBD2. Looked up from germline, CDR1 is SGHAT and CDR2 is FQNNGV. CDR3 size: 18 residues. V lost 1 base and J lost 4; bases outside the gene matches: 10. CDR3 protein: CASSLGVAGAIATGELFF. The CDR3 coding sequence is TGTGCCAGCAGCTTAGGGGTAGCGGGGGCTATAGCCACCGGGGAGCTGTTTTTT.

This clonotype was picked up a small number of times. The V gene is TRBV20-1, the J gene TRBJ2-7; D might be TRBD1 (5 bases). The germline V gene encodes CDR1 DFQATT and CDR2 SNEGSKA (reference sequence). The CDR3 loop spans 13 amino acids. V was pared by 5 bases and J by 5 bases, with 16 bases between. The CDR3, as DNA: TGCAGTGCTGGTGTATCGAGGACACACGAGCAGTACTTC. It translates to CSAGVSRTHEQYF.

This clonotype turned up a few times. The genes are TRBV27 and TRBJ2-5, with 10 bases that match TRBD2. The CDR3 runs 15 residues. Trimming cost V 5 bases and J 5 bases; bases outside gene matches: 8. Germline lookup yields CDR1 MNHEY and CDR2 SMNVEV (reference sequence). This CDR3 reads CASSQPAGGRETQYF. In DNA form, the CDR3 reads TGTGCCAGCAGTCAACCAGCGGGGGGGCGGGAGACCCAGTACTTC.

The CDR3 DNA sequence: TGTGCCACCAGCAGAGATGACAACACCTTGAGCTCTGGAAACACCATATATTTT. It translates to CATSRDDNTLSSGNTIYF. The chain has TRBV15 and TRBJ1-3; D is uncertain. The CDR3 has 18 residues. V was pared by 0 bases and J by 0 bases, with 15 bases between. The germline CDR1 and CDR2 sequences are LNHNV and YYDKDF (reference sequence). The variable domain in full, completed from reference TRBV15 and TRBJ1-3, reads DAMVIQNPRYQVTQFGKPVTLSCSQTLNHNVMYWYQQKSSQAPKLLFHYYDKDFNNEADTPDNFQSRRPNTSFCFLDIRSPGLGDTAMYLCATSRDDNTLSSGNTIYFGEGSWLTVV.

The chain joins TRBV7-2 to TRBJ1-5; 8 positions agree with TRBD1. After removal of 4 bases from V and 4 bases from J, the junction contained 6 bases not matched to a gene. The V gene's germline CDR1 is SGHTA and CDR2 FQGNSA. This CDR3 is built from 15 residues. CDR3 sequence: CASSSQGVENQPQHF. In DNA, the CDR3 is TGTGCCAGCAGCTCACAGGGGGTGGAAAATCAGCCCCAGCATTTT.